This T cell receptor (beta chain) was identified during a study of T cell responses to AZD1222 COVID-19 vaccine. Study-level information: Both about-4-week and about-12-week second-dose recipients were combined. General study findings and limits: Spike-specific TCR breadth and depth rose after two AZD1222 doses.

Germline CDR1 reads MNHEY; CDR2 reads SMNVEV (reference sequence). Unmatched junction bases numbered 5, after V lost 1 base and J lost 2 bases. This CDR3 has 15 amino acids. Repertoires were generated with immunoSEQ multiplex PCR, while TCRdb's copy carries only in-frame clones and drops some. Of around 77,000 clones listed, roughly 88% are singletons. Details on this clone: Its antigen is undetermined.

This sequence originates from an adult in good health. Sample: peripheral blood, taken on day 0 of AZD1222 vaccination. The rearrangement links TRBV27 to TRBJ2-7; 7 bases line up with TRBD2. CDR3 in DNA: TGTGCCAGCAGTTTATACGCGGGGGAAACCTACGAGCAGTACTTC. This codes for CASSLYAGETYEQYF.